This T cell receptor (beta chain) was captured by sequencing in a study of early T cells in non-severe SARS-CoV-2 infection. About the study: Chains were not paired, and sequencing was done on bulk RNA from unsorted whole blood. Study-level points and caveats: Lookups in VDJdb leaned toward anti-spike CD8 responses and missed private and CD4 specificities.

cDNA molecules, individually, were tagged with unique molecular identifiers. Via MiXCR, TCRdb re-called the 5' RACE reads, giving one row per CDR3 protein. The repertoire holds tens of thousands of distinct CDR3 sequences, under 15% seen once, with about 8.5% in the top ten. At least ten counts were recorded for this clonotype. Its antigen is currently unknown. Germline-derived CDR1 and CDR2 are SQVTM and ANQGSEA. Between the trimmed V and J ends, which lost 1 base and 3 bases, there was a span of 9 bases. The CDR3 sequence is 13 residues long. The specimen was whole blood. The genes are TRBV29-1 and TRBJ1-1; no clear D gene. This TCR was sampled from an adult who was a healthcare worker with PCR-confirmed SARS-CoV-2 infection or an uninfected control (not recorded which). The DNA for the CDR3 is TGCAGCGTTGAAGTACACTGGGACACTGAAGCTTTCTTT. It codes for CSVEVHWDTEAFF.